These 22 T cell receptor beta chains originate from one sample sequenced in a study of blood T cell repertoires in COVID-19. Some clones are missing from TCRdb's copy, which holds only in-frame ones; the method was immunoSEQ multiplex PCR. The sample gives about 140,000 clones, 84% of which show up once; 7% to 9.5% is in the top ten. The specimen sequenced was peripheral blood. The receptors originated from a man aged 25-45 years with COVID-19, enrolled during active disease.

CDR3 DNA: TGTGCCAGCAGTTTCCCCCATTGGGTAGGGGAAACTCAGCCCCAGCATTTT. Residues: CASSFPHWVGETQPQHF. The rearrangement links TRBV28 to TRBJ1-5, with D possibly being TRBD1 (5 bases). The V gene lost 3 bases and the J gene lost 6 bases, with 21 bases spanning the gap. The germline V gene has CDR1 MDHEN and CDR2 SYDVKM. The CDR3 covers 17 residues.

J is TRBJ1-2 and V is TRBV27; maybe TRBD1 (5 bases). The CDR3 spans 15 residues. The germline V gene has CDR1 MNHEY and CDR2 SMNVEV (reference sequence). V was pared by 6 bases and J by 4 bases, with 18 bases between. CDR3 bases: TGTGCCAGCAGAGGGGACTCGAGGACCGTCTATGGCTACACCTTC. It yields the protein CASRGDSRTVYGYTF.

A note on this clone: Other DNA sequences in the sample encode the same CDR3. This sequence joins TRBV15 and TRBJ2-5; no firm D call. CDR3 length: 15 amino acids. The germline V and J ends were trimmed by 0 bases and 4 bases, with 12 bases remaining between them. Germline V gene data show CDR1 as LNHNV and CDR2 as YYDKDF (reference sequence). CDR3 residues: CATSRDRGSGETQYF. The CDR3 nucleotides are TGTGCCACCAGCAGAGATAGAGGAAGTGGAGAGACCCAGTACTTC.

V and J are TRBV5-6 and TRBJ1-6, with 9 bases identical to TRBD1. CDR3 length equals 15 residues. Germline values: CDR1 SGHDT, CDR2 YYEEEE. J gave up 10 bases and V 4 bases, and 9 bases lay outside the gene matches. In DNA form, the CDR3 reads TGTGCCAGCAGCCTCTGGGACAGGGAAAGGTCACCCCTCCACTTT. Translation gives CASSLWDRERSPLHF.

The rearrangement joins TRBV3-1 (or the pseudogene TRBV3-2) to TRBJ2-7, with 10 nucleotides matching TRBD1. J lost 7 bases, V lost 2 bases, and 8 bases had no gene match. Germline V gene sequence: CDR1 LGHDT, CDR2 YNNKEL (reference sequence). The CDR3 extends over 15 amino acids. CDR3 loop: CASSQTGTGAGEQYF. The CDR3 region has the DNA TGTGCCAGCAGCCAAACCGGGACAGGGGCAGGAGAGCAGTACTTC.

This clone has just one count. The chain combines TRBV14 with TRBJ2-5; D possibly corresponds to TRBD1 (5 bases). The V and J ends lost 2 bases and 2 bases respectively, with 15 bases between them. Germline-derived CDR1 and CDR2 are SGHDN and FVKESK. This CDR3 has 16 residues. CDR3 protein: CASSQSTGVGQETQYF. In nucleotides, the CDR3 is TGTGCCAGCAGCCAATCCACAGGAGTTGGGCAAGAGACCCAGTACTTC.

This clone was detected once. This rearrangement joins TRBV3-1 (or the pseudogene TRBV3-2) to TRBJ2-5; 9 bases match TRBD2. Trimming removed 4 bases from V and 5 bases from J; junction bases left unmatched: 11. Germline-derived CDR1 and CDR2 are LGHDT and YNNKEL (reference sequence). This CDR3 contains 16 residues. Here the CDR3 DNA reads TGTGCCAGCAGCCTCTACGCGGGACTAGCAGGGGAGACCCAGTACTTC. It yields the protein CASSLYAGLAGETQYF.

The chain links TRBV10-3 to TRBJ2-1; D is perhaps TRBD1 (6 bases). Germline V gives CDR1 ENHRY, CDR2 SYGVKD. This CDR3 is built from 15 residues. V lost 2 bases and J 5 bases, leaving 13 bases between the germline ends. DNA of the CDR3: TGTGCCATCAGTGAGGGCCAGGGGCGAAACAATGAGCAGTTCTTC. It translates to CAISEGQGRNNEQFF.

The gene calls are TRBV6-2 or TRBV6-3 and TRBJ2-3; 12 bases line up with TRBD2. Germline V gene lookup returns CDR1 MNHEY and CDR2 SVGEGT. The CDR3 has 17 residues. V lost 0 bases, J lost 3 bases, and 4 bases stayed unmatched. CDR3: CASSYSPSGRETDTQYF. The CDR3, as DNA: TGTGCCAGCAGTTACTCGCCTAGCGGGAGGGAAACAGATACGCAGTATTTT.

V usage is TRBV15 and J usage is TRBJ1-2, with D unresolved. The length of the CDR3 is 14 residues. Germline CDR1 reads LNHNV; CDR2 reads YYDKDF (reference sequence). Between the trimmed V and J ends, which lost 0 bases and 2 bases, there was a span of 7 bases. CDR3 sequence reads: CATSREGSNYGYTF. The CDR3 DNA follows: TGTGCCACCAGCAGAGAGGGCAGCAACTATGGCTACACCTTC.

This chain uses TRBV19 with TRBJ2-6; the D gene is possibly TRBD1 (6 bases). The CDR3 contains 17 residues. Trimming removed 5 bases from V and 0 bases from J, with 14 bases in between. CDR1 is LNHDA, CDR2 SQIVND, per germline (reference sequence). For the CDR3, the DNA is TGTGCCAGTAGTCAAAGACAGGTTCTCTCTGGGGCCAACGTCCTGACTTTC. Amino acids: CASSQRQVLSGANVLTF. Based on the CDR3 plus reference TRBV19 and TRBJ2-6, the full variable domain is DGGITQSPKYLFRKEGQNVTLSCEQNLNHDAMYWYRQDPGQGLRLIYYSQIVNDFQKGDIAEGYSVSREKKESFPLTVTSAQKNPTAFYLCASSQRQVLSGANVLTFGAGSRLTVL.

The chain recombines TRBV4-1 with TRBJ1-5; tentative D call: TRBD1 (5 bases). CDR1 is MGHRA and CDR2 is YSYEKL in the germline V gene. This CDR3 is built from 16 residues. The ends were cut back, 0 bases at V and 3 bases at J, with 12 bases in the middle. For the CDR3, the DNA is TGCGCCAGCAGCCAAGAATCCGGACACATCAATCAGCCCCAGCATTTT. Its translation is CASSQESGHINQPQHF.

The chain links TRBV4-3 to TRBJ2-1; unclear D gene. Trimming pared 0 bases from V and 9 bases from J, leaving 15 bases between. Germline CDR1 reads LGHNA; CDR2 reads YSLEER. This CDR3 has 15 residues. CDR3 nucleotide sequence: TGCGCCAGCAGCCAAGATGCTGGCTCTGAGCGTGAGCAGTTCTTC. It translates to CASSQDAGSEREQFF.

V and J are TRBV9 and TRBJ2-7, with 9 bases matching TRBD2. The CDR3 runs 15 residues. V shed 4 bases and J 0 bases; nucleotides not matched to a gene: 5. The germline gives CDR1 SGDLS, CDR2 YYNGEE. In DNA form, the CDR3 reads TGTGCCAGCAGCCCCCGACTAGCGGCCTCCTACGAGCAGTACTTC. Translated: CASSPRLAASYEQYF.

The rearrangement links TRBV27 to TRBJ2-3, with 10 bases matching TRBD1. Looked up from germline, CDR1 is MNHEY and CDR2 is SMNVEV (reference sequence). With 4 bases clipped from V and 3 bases from J, the junction kept 1 base outside the gene matches. The CDR3 extends over 14 amino acids. CDR3 in DNA: TGTGCCAGCAGTTGGGACAGGGGAACAGATACGCAGTATTTT. Its protein product is CASSWDRGTDTQYF.

CDR3: CAITTGSSYNEQFF. In nucleotides, the CDR3 is TGTGCCATCACAACGGGGAGCTCCTACAATGAGCAGTTCTTC. The rearrangement links TRBV10-3 to TRBJ2-1, with a weak D call TRBD2 (5 bases). V gave up 7 bases and J gave up 0 bases, with 10 bases separating them. The germline gives CDR1 ENHRY, CDR2 SYGVKD. The CDR3 consists of 14 residues.

As DNA, the CDR3 is TGTGCCAGCAGTCCCCGAGGTAGCGGGACCTCCTACGAGCAGTACTTC. Translated: CASSPRGSGTSYEQYF. J is TRBJ2-7 and V is TRBV5-4, with TRBD2 matching 8 bases. Germline trimming cut 5 bases from V and 0 bases from J; bases unmatched to any gene: 10. The germline CDR1 and CDR2 sequences are SGHNT and YYREEE (reference sequence). The CDR3 has 16 amino acids.

The genes are TRBV29-1 and TRBJ1-1; 9 nucleotides align to TRBD1. The ends lost 6 bases at V and 5 bases at J; junction bases unmatched: 4. The germline V gene has CDR1 SQVTM and CDR2 ANQGSEA. The CDR3 runs 12 residues. CDR3 residues: CSVNRGQTEAFF. The CDR3 DNA reads TGCAGCGTCAACAGGGGGCAAACTGAAGCTTTCTTT.

The chain carries TRBV7-8 and TRBJ2-3; the match to TRBD2 covers 7 bases. The CDR3 sequence is 16 residues long. With V trimmed by 0 bases and J by 1 base, 4 bases remained unmatched. Germline CDR1 and CDR2: SGHVS and FQNEAQ. The CDR3 DNA follows: TGTGCCAGCAGCTTAGCGGGAGGGCCGGGCACAGATACGCAGTATTTT. It specifies CASSLAGGPGTDTQYF.

The J gene is TRBJ2-7, the V gene TRBV7-8; maybe TRBD2 (5 bases). Germline lookup yields CDR1 SGHVS and CDR2 FQNEAQ. Trimming took 0 bases from V and 1 from J, leaving 10 bases between them. The CDR3 has 15 amino acids. For the CDR3, the DNA is TGTGCCAGCAGCTTAGCGCGAGTAGCGTCCTACGAGCAGTACTTC. As protein: CASSLARVASYEQYF.

The V gene is TRBV10-3, the J gene TRBJ2-3; 7 nucleotides agree with TRBD2. V trimming: 6 bases; J trimming: 2 bases; junction bases outside the gene matches: 2. The CDR3 totals 13 residues. Germline CDR1 is ENHRY and CDR2 is SYGVKD. CDR3 in DNA: TGTGCCATCAGAGGGACTACCACAGATACGCAGTATTTT. The encoded protein is CAIRGTTTDTQYF.

In its sample, this clone was seen once. The V and J genes are TRBV28 and TRBJ2-5; 7 bases fit TRBD1. Germline values: CDR1 MDHEN, CDR2 SYDVKM. The CDR3 extends over 12 amino acids. V shed 11 bases, J shed 1 base, and the junction held 4 bases outside the gene matches. The CDR3 DNA follows: TGTGCCGGGAAGGGGGCCCAAGAGACCCAGTACTTC. Its protein is CAGKGAQETQYF.